This entry features one T cell receptor (beta chain) sequence. These data originate in a study of T cells in tumors after PD-1 blockade. About the research overall: During anti-PD-1 treatment, some patients continued daily vismodegib 150 mg.

V was cut by 2 bases and J by 1 base, with 11 bases left in between. This CDR3 contains 15 residues. Germline lookup yields CDR1 SGDLS and CDR2 YYNGEE. Assay: immunoSEQ multiplex PCR; the TCRdb copy retains only in-frame clones and omits some. Of around 50,000 clones detected, about four fifths appear once; the ten largest clones hold approximately 15%. The sequencing here drew on PBMCs, taken before anti-PD-1 treatment. This TCR was recovered from a human donor with basal cell carcinoma. The chain is built from TRBV9 and TRBJ2-3; perhaps TRBD2 as D (6 bases). The CDR3: CASSVGTYGTDTQYF. The CDR3 DNA sequence: TGTGCCAGCAGCGTCGGGACTTATGGCACAGATACGCAGTATTTT. The entire variable domain, with the rest obtained from reference TRBV9 and TRBJ2-3, is as follows: DSGVTQTPKHLITATGQRVTLRCSPRSGDLSVYWYQQSLDQGLQFLIQYYNGEERAKGNILERFSAQQFPDLHSELNLSSLELGDSALYFCASSVGTYGTDTQYFGPGTRLTVL.